This T cell receptor (beta chain) was captured in a study of T cells in localized non-small cell lung cancer. The data were produced by immunoSEQ multiplex PCR, yet TCRdb's version contains in-frame clones alone and is incomplete. This sample has tens of thousands of clones, with 80% to 90% found just once. As to this clone: Its antigen is still unknown.

Points from the study as a whole: Uninvolved adjacent lung showed the highest T cell clonality, exceeding tumor. Heterogeneity remains possible because sequencing was limited to only one tumor region. There was an association of higher blood T cell density with longer overall survival. Appearances in adjacent lung were noted for a median 57 of the top 100 tumor clones.

CDR3 length: 15 residues. Trimming cost V 4 bases and J 3 bases; bases outside gene matches: 9. Looked up from germline, CDR1 is MDHEN and CDR2 is SYDVKM. This specimen consisted of peripheral blood, obtained before any cancer treatment. The rearrangement links TRBV28 to TRBJ2-7; 7 nucleotides align to TRBD1. The clonotype was recovered from a woman aged 35-75 years with stage I lung adenocarcinoma. The CDR3 loop reads CASSSSGTADYEQYF. The CDR3 nucleotides read TGTGCCAGCAGTTCATCCGGGACAGCAGACTACGAGCAGTACTTC.